Below, 23 T cell receptor beta chains from the same sample are listed, as sequenced in a study of T cell responses to AZD1222 COVID-19 vaccine. This table comes from immunoSEQ multiplex PCR, and its TCRdb copy is limited to in-frame clones, with some not included. The sample shows 120,000 to 150,000 clones, 89% of them seen only once. The sample was peripheral blood, taken on day 0 of AZD1222 vaccination. The receptors stem from an adult in good health.

This clone showed up just once. The rearrangement joins TRBV7-2 to TRBJ2-1; tentative D call: TRBD2 (7 bases). The CDR3 extends over 18 amino acids. The V and J ends lost 9 bases and 5 bases respectively, with 29 bases between them. The V gene's germline CDR1 is SGHTA and CDR2 FQGNSA. This CDR3 reads CARSRGRGMTVLDNEQFF. The CDR3 nucleotides read TGTGCCAGAAGTCGAGGGAGGGGGATGACAGTCCTGGACAATGAGCAGTTCTTC. Drawing the rest from reference TRBV7-2 and TRBJ2-1, the complete variable domain is GAGVSQSPSNKVTEKGKDVELRCDPISGHTALYWYRQSLGQGLEFLIYFQGNSAPDKSGLPSDRFSAERTGGSVSTLTIQRTQQEDSAVYLCARSRGRGMTVLDNEQFFGPGTRLTVL.

The table lists this clone with a few counts. The CDR3 protein is CASSFSGSKYEQYF. In nucleotides, the CDR3 is TGTGCCAGCAGCTTTAGCGGGAGTAAGTACGAGCAGTACTTC. V and J are TRBV7-9 and TRBJ2-7; 9 positions agree with TRBD2. Germline CDR1 is SEHNR and CDR2 is FQNEAQ (reference sequence). The CDR3 consists of 14 residues. The V segment lost 3 bases and the J segment 4 bases; nucleotides outside the gene matches: 4.

CDR3 in DNA: TGTGCCAGCAGCCTCCTCTTAGGGCCCAGGGGCACCCAGTACTTC. This gives the protein CASSLLLGPRGTQYF. The V call is TRBV3-1 (or the pseudogene TRBV3-2), the J call TRBJ2-5; possible D gene TRBD1, 6 bases. V was pared by 4 bases and J by 8 bases, with 20 bases between. In germline, CDR1 is LGHDT, CDR2 YNNKEL (reference sequence). CDR3 length equals 15 residues.

The V and J genes are TRBV25-1 and TRBJ2-7; TRBD1 matches at 10 bases. Germline trimming cut 4 bases from V and 7 bases from J; bases unmatched to any gene: 10. The CDR3 length is 15 residues. The germline V gene encodes CDR1 MGHDK and CDR2 SYGVNS. DNA of the CDR3: TGTGCCAGCAGTGCCCGGACAGGGGGACTTGGGGAGCAGTACTTC. Translating gives CASSARTGGLGEQYF.

The chain uses TRBV5-1 and TRBJ1-2; TRBD1 matches at 8 bases. The CDR3 is 14 residues long. Per germline, CDR1 SGHRS and CDR2 YFSETQ. The trim removed 6 bases at V and 6 bases at J, leaving 10 bases unmatched. CDR3 sequence: CASTLRTGTDGYTF. CDR3 sequence (DNA): TGCGCCAGCACACTCCGGACAGGGACGGATGGCTACACCTTC.

In nucleotides, the CDR3 is TGTGCCAGCAGTTTATCTTCCCACCGGAGCAATCAGCCCCAGCATTTT. It codes for CASSLSSHRSNQPQHF. This rearrangement joins TRBV28 to TRBJ1-5; no definite D call. CDR3 size: 16 residues. Germline CDR1 is MDHEN and CDR2 is SYDVKM. With 1 base removed from V and 1 base from J, the gap between germline ends came to 11 bases.

This clone was recorded a few times. The rearrangement joins TRBV5-1 to TRBJ1-2, with D maybe TRBD1 (5 bases). The CDR3 covers 15 residues. The germline V gene encodes CDR1 SGHRS and CDR2 YFSETQ. The V end lost 1 base, the J end lost 8 bases, and 18 bases lay between the germline ends. The CDR3 here is CASSLTSPGYGGYTF. CDR3 in DNA: TGCGCCAGCAGCTTGACTAGCCCAGGGTACGGGGGCTACACCTTC.

DNA of the CDR3: TGTGCCAGTAGTGGGGACAGGGGGCTCGGAGAGACCCAGTACTTC. Residues: CASSGDRGLGETQYF. The V call is TRBV19, the J call TRBJ2-5, with TRBD1 matching over 12 bases. Germline lookup yields CDR1 LNHDA and CDR2 SQIVND (reference sequence). The CDR3 runs 15 residues. J lost 4 bases, V lost 5 bases, and 5 bases had no gene match.

The V call is TRBV6-5, the J call TRBJ2-1; D remains unclear. Trimming took off 8 bases at V and 8 bases at J, with 10 bases between the two ends. The CDR3 extends over 11 amino acids. Germline CDR1 and CDR2: MNHEY and SVGAGI. The CDR3 sequence: CASARAYEQFF. CDR3 nucleotides: TGTGCCAGCGCCCGGGCCTATGAGCAGTTCTTC.

The chain combines TRBV6-2 or TRBV6-3 with TRBJ2-2; 12 bases map to TRBD2. The CDR3 runs to 18 residues. Germline V CDR1 and CDR2: MNHEY, SVGEGT. Trimming removed 0 bases from V and 6 bases from J; junction bases left unmatched: 8. This chain's CDR3 is CASSYSNGLAGGSGELFF. CDR3 DNA sequence: TGTGCCAGCAGTTACTCGAACGGGCTAGCGGGAGGGTCCGGGGAGCTGTTTTTT.

The chain links TRBV28 to TRBJ1-6; 10 bases map to TRBD1. This CDR3 has 12 amino acids. The J segment lost 9 bases and the V segment lost 9 bases, leaving 2 bases of the junction unmatched. From germline, CDR1 is MDHEN and CDR2 SYDVKM. CDR3 protein: CARGQGGSPLHF. CDR3 sequence (DNA): TGTGCCAGAGGACAGGGGGGTTCACCCCTCCACTTT.

The chain couples TRBV10-3 to TRBJ2-2; 8 bases agree with TRBD1. This CDR3 contains 16 residues. Germline V CDR1 and CDR2: ENHRY, SYGVKD. V trimming: 3 bases; J trimming: 4 bases; junction bases outside the gene matches: 7. The CDR3: CAISDDRGYRTGELFF. CDR3 bases: TGTGCCATCAGTGATGACAGGGGATATCGCACCGGGGAGCTGTTTTTT.

The chain links TRBV7-6 to TRBJ2-7, with TRBD2 matching 8 bases. CDR3 length: 16 residues. Germline V gene sequence: CDR1 SGHVS, CDR2 FNYEAQ. Losses at the gene ends were 0 bases for V and 0 bases for J; bases not matched to a gene: 4. This CDR3 is CASSLALADNSYEQYF. The CDR3 coding sequence is TGTGCCAGCAGCTTAGCACTAGCGGATAACTCCTACGAGCAGTACTTC. Full variable domain (outside the CDR3, taken from reference TRBV7-6 and TRBJ2-7): GAGVSQSPRYKVTKRGQDVALRCDPISGHVSLYWYRQALGQGPEFLTYFNYEAQQDKSGLPNDRFSAERPEGSISTLTIQRTEQRDSAMYRCASSLALADNSYEQYFGPGTRLTVT.

The chain carries TRBV6-1 and TRBJ2-7, with D possibly being TRBD2 (6 bases). This CDR3 comprises 16 residues. Trimming stripped 2 bases from V and 0 bases from J, with 14 bases between. Germline V lookup: CDR1 MNHNS, CDR2 SASEGT. The CDR3 DNA reads TGTGCCAGCAGTGAAATCCGGGACTTATTCTCCTACGAGCAGTACTTC. Residues: CASSEIRDLFSYEQYF.

V gene TRBV27 combines with J gene TRBJ2-3; D could derive from TRBD1 or TRBD2 (5 bases each). Looked up from germline, CDR1 is MNHEY and CDR2 is SMNVEV (reference sequence). V was pared by 3 bases and J by 4 bases, with 14 bases between. The CDR3 is 15 residues long. Here the CDR3 DNA reads TGTGCCAGCAGTTTGGCATGGGGGAACCCAGATACGCAGTATTTT. Translated: CASSLAWGNPDTQYF.

The gene calls are TRBV30 and TRBJ1-4; no firm D call. V was trimmed by 0 bases and J by 8 bases, leaving 10 bases between them. Germline V CDR1 and CDR2: GTSNPN, SVGIG (reference sequence). The CDR3 loop spans 13 amino acids. CDR3 sequence (DNA): TGTGCCTGGAGTGTCGATGTAGGGGAAAAACTGTTTTTT. It specifies CAWSVDVGEKLFF.

The chain uses TRBV19 and TRBJ2-7; D unresolved. This CDR3 has 14 residues. The germline CDR1 and CDR2 sequences are LNHDA and SQIVND (reference sequence). The V and J ends lost 0 bases and 2 bases respectively, with 8 bases between them. In DNA, the CDR3 is TGTGCCAGTAGTATAGATTTGGGTCCCTACGAGCAGTACTTC. It encodes CASSIDLGPYEQYF.

The chain joins TRBV30 to TRBJ1-5, with TRBD1 matching 12 bases. This CDR3 has 14 residues. The junction had 4 bases not matched to a gene; V was cut back by 4 bases and J by 6 bases. Germline-derived CDR1 and CDR2 are GTSNPN and SVGIG (reference sequence). Here the CDR3 reads CAWKGQGAGQPQHF. DNA of the CDR3: TGTGCCTGGAAGGGACAGGGGGCAGGTCAGCCCCAGCATTTT.

The V and J genes are TRBV5-1 and TRBJ1-6, with TRBD1 matching over 9 bases. V shed 10 bases and J 7 bases; nucleotides not matched to a gene: 9. This CDR3 region has 14 residues. The germline V gene encodes CDR1 SGHRS and CDR2 YFSETQ. CDR3 bases: TGCGCCTCTTTCGACAGGGGGATAAATTCACCCCTCCACTTT. Amino acids: CASFDRGINSPLHF.

This clone has just one count. At one of its ends the junction is not consistent with the germline gene, which may arise from a read error. The rearrangement joins TRBV10-3 to TRBJ2-7; TRBD1 agrees at 10 bases. The CDR3 length is 14 residues. Per the germline V gene, CDR1 is ENHRY and CDR2 is SYGVKD. The DNA of the CDR3 is TGTGCCATCAGTCGGACCGGGACAGGGGATTCACACGACTTC. Encoded protein: CAISRTGTGDSHDF.

This chain uses TRBV5-1 with TRBJ2-3; 8 bases map to TRBD2. Germline V CDR1 and CDR2: SGHRS, YFSETQ. The CDR3 spans 18 residues. The V segment lost 3 bases and the J segment 0 bases; nucleotides outside the gene matches: 12. CDR3 bases: TGCGCCAGCAGCTCCGGGGACCGGACTAGCTGGAGCACAGATACGCAGTATTTT. Its protein is CASSSGDRTSWSTDTQYF.

This clone has a single count. The V and J genes are TRBV19 and TRBJ2-7, with D possibly being TRBD1 (6 bases). The V gene lost 1 base and the J gene lost 3 bases, with 13 bases spanning the gap. The CDR3 totals 15 residues. Germline lookup yields CDR1 LNHDA and CDR2 SQIVND (reference sequence). CDR3 loop: CASSIGGQLSYEQYF. The DNA of the CDR3 is TGTGCCAGTAGTATAGGTGGACAGCTCAGCTACGAGCAGTACTTC.

The V and J genes are TRBV6-1 and TRBJ2-7; 7 positions match TRBD2. V was pared by 6 bases and J by 4 bases, with 6 bases of the junction left unmatched. The germline gives CDR1 MNHNS, CDR2 SASEGT. The CDR3 has 13 residues. The CDR3: CASSRGESYEQYF. Here the CDR3 DNA reads TGTGCCAGCAGCCGGGGGGAATCTTACGAGCAGTACTTC.